The 11 T cell receptor beta chains below come from one sample, sequenced in a study of PD-L1 blockade in urothelial cancer (dated by TCRdb to about 2017). The library was built by means of the immunoSEQ multiplex PCR assay. TCRdb took over this immuneACCESS table, retaining in-frame rearrangements with V and J assigned. Such tables are incomplete; in checked studies, under half of the missing clones stem from an unresolved V gene, and the remainder is unexplained. This sample gives 53,000 or so clones in total; about 90% of them show up just once. 16% of the sample rests with the top ten. The sequenced sample was PBMCs, obtained around atezolizumab (anti-PD-L1) treatment. The receptors here all came from a man between 60 and 75 years old with urothelial cancer.

This clone was picked up one time. The V and J genes are TRBV19 and TRBJ2-1, with 14 bases identical to TRBD2. The CDR3 extends over 15 amino acids. J gave up 7 bases and V 4 bases, and 3 bases lay outside the gene matches. Germline V CDR1 and CDR2: LNHDA, SQIVND (reference sequence). The CDR3 sequence is CASSKTSGGANEQFF. CDR3 nucleotide sequence: TGTGCCAGTAGTAAGACTAGCGGGGGGGCAAATGAGCAGTTCTTC.

This chain links TRBV6-1 with TRBJ1-4, with 9 bases lining up with TRBD1. J was trimmed by 12 bases and V by 1 base; bases with no gene match: 15. CDR3 length equals 17 residues. Germline V gene data show CDR1 as MNHNS and CDR2 as SASEGT. The chain's CDR3 is CASSEGRTGASMRELFF. Written as DNA, the CDR3 is TGTGCCAGCAGTGAAGGACGGACAGGGGCCTCTATGAGGGAACTGTTTTTT.

This chain links TRBV11-3 with TRBJ1-4, with 10 bases lining up with TRBD1. V shed 4 bases and J 8 bases; nucleotides not matched to a gene: 4. This CDR3 spans 14 amino acids. Germline CDR1 SGHNT, CDR2 YENEEA. The CDR3 is CASSWDRGPEKLFF. The CDR3 nucleotides read TGTGCCAGCAGCTGGGACAGGGGCCCAGAAAAACTGTTTTTT. The full variable domain, rest sourced from reference TRBV11-3 and TRBJ1-4, is EAGVVQSPRYKIIEKKQPVAFWCNPISGHNTLYWYLQNLGQGPELLIRYENEEAVDDSQLPKDRFSAERLKGVDSTLKIQPAELGDSAVYLCASSWDRGPEKLFFGSGTQLSVL.

This rearrangement joins TRBV18 to TRBJ1-2, with TRBD1 identical over 10 bases. There are 13 residues in the CDR3. Germline V gene lookup returns CDR1 KGHSH and CDR2 LQKENI. The trim removed 4 bases at V and 6 bases at J, leaving 2 bases unmatched. The CDR3 nucleotides are TGTGCCAGCTCACACGGGACAGGGGATGGCTACACCTTC. The encoded protein is CASSHGTGDGYTF. The whole variable domain, filled in from reference TRBV18 and TRBJ1-2, reads NAGVMQNPRHLVRRRGQEARLRCSPMKGHSHVYWYRQLPEEGLKFMVYLQKENIIDESGMPKERFSAEFPKEGPSILRIQQVVRGDSAAYFCASSHGTGDGYTFGSGTRLTVV.

This rearrangement joins TRBV7-9 to TRBJ2-3; D ambiguous. CDR3 size: 14 residues. V shed 3 bases and J shed 6 bases, with 13 bases lying between them. CDR1 and CDR2 (germline): SEHNR, FQNEAQ (reference sequence). The DNA for the CDR3 is TGTGCCAGCAGCTTTGACGGCTCCAGGGATACGCAGTATTTT. The encoded protein is CASSFDGSRDTQYF.

The chain carries TRBV27 and TRBJ1-2; D is undetermined. The V gene's germline CDR1 is MNHEY and CDR2 SMNVEV (reference sequence). The CDR3 has 13 amino acids. Trimming cost V 2 bases and J 4 bases, with 8 bases left between them. The CDR3 loop reads CASSLLGGYGYTF. CDR3 DNA: TGTGCCAGCAGTTTACTGGGAGGCTATGGCTACACCTTC.

The chain links TRBV2 to TRBJ2-7; 8 nucleotides match TRBD2. Germline V gene lookup returns CDR1 SNHLY and CDR2 FYNNEI. This CDR3 spans 13 amino acids. J lost 1 base, V lost 7 bases, and 3 bases had no gene match. The CDR3 here is CASKRGPSYEQYF. The CDR3 DNA reads as TGTGCCAGCAAGCGGGGGCCTTCCTACGAGCAGTACTTC.

The V and J genes are TRBV4-1 and TRBJ2-5; 7 bases agree with TRBD2. The J segment lost 5 bases and the V segment lost 0 bases, leaving 18 bases of the junction unmatched. The CDR3 consists of 19 residues. In germline, CDR1 is MGHRA, CDR2 YSYEKL. The CDR3 sequence: CASSQDPPLRAGPWETQYF. As DNA, the CDR3 is TGCGCCAGCAGCCAAGATCCCCCGTTGCGAGCGGGACCTTGGGAGACCCAGTACTTC.

V usage is TRBV2 and J usage is TRBJ1-2, with a possible D match to TRBD1 (6 bases). The V end was cut by 5 bases, the J end by 4 bases, with 17 bases between. The CDR3 has 15 amino acids. Per the germline V gene, CDR1 is SNHLY and CDR2 is FYNNEI. Written as DNA, the CDR3 is TGTGCCAGCAGTTTCGGGACACCTGGGGGCTATGGCTACACCTTC. Translation gives CASSFGTPGGYGYTF. Variable domain in full (rest from reference TRBV2 and TRBJ1-2): EPEVTQTPSHQVTQMGQEVILRCVPISNHLYFYWYRQILGQKVEFLVSFYNNEISEKSEIFDDQFSVERPDGSNFTLKIRSTKLEDSAMYFCASSFGTPGGYGYTFGSGTRLTVV.

This chain joins TRBV2 and TRBJ1-6, with D hard to call. CDR3 length: 13 residues. Germline V gene lookup returns CDR1 SNHLY and CDR2 FYNNEI. V was shortened by 7 bases and J by 8 bases, with 12 bases between the two germline ends. CDR3 nucleotides: TGTGCCAGCAAAGCGACCGCCGATTCACCCCTCCACTTT. Encoded protein: CASKATADSPLHF.

The chain uses TRBV29-1 and TRBJ2-7; D perhaps matches TRBD1 (6 bases). CDR1 is SQVTM, CDR2 ANQGSEA, per germline. The CDR3 is 14 amino acids. The ends were cut back, 6 bases at V and 0 bases at J, with 15 bases in the middle. The CDR3 sequence: CSVFTGTSSYEQYF. Here the CDR3 DNA reads TGCAGCGTATTCACCGGGACAAGCTCCTACGAGCAGTACTTC.